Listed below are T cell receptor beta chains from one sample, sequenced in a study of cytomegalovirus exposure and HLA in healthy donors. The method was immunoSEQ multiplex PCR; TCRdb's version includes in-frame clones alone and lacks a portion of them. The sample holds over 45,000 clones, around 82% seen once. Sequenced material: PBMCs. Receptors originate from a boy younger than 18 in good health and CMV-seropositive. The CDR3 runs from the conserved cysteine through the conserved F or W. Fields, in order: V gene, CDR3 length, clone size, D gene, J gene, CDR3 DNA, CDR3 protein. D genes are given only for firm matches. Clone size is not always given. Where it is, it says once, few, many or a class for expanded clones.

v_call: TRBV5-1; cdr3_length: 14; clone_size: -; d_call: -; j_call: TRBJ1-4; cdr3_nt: TGCGCCAGCAGTCGGGAGGGATTAAGCGAAAAACTGTTTTTT; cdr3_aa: CASSREGLSEKLFF
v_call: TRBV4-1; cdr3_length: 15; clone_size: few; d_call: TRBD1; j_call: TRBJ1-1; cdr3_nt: TGCGCCAGCAGAGTAAGCGACAGGGGGGGGACTGAAGCTTTCTTT; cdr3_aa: CASRVSDRGGTEAFF
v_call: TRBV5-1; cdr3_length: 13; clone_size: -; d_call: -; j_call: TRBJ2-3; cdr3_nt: TGCGCCAGCAGCTTGGAGCCCGGAGTGCCGCAGTATTTT; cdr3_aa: CASSLEPGVPQYF
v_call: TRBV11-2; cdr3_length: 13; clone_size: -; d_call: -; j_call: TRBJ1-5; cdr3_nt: TGTGCCAGCAGCGTCGACAGGAATCAGCCCCAGCATTTT; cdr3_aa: CASSVDRNQPQHF
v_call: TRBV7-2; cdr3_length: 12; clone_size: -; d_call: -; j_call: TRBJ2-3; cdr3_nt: TGTGCCAGCAGCTTAGGAGCAGATACGCAGTATTTT; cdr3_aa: CASSLGADTQYF
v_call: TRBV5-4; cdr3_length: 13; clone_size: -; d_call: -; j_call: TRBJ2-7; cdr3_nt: TGTGCCAGCAGCTTGCCAGGGGCGGACGAGCAGTACTTC; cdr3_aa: CASSLPGADEQYF
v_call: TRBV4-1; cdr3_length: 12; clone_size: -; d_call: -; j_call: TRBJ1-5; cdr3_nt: TGCGCCAGCAGCCAAGATCAACAGACCCAGCATTTT; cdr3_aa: CASSQDQQTQHF
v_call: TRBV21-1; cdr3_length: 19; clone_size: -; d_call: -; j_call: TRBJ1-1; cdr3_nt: TGTGCCAGCACCGATGAACAGGGGGCGCAGGTGTGGATGAACACTGAAGCTTTCTTT; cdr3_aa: CASTDEQGAQVWMNTEAFF
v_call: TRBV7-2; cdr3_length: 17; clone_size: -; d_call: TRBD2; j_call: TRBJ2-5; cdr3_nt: TGTGCCAGCAGCGAACTTAGCGGGGGGGCAGGTTGGGAGACCCAGTACTTC; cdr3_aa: CASSELSGGAGWETQYF
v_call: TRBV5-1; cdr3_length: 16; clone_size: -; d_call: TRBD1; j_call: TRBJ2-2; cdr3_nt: TGCGCCAGCAGCACCGGACAGGGCGCGAACACCGGGGAGCTGTTTTTT; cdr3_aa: CASSTGQGANTGELFF
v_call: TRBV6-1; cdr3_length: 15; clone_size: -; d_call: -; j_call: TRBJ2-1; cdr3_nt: TGTGCCAGCAAAGAAAGGACATCACCGGTGGATGAGCAGTTCTTC; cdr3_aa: CASKERTSPVDEQFF
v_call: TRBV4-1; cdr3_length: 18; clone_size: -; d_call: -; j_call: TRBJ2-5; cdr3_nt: TGCGCCAGCAGCCATCCTCGAGCGGCGACCGGGCCCTCAGAGACCCAGTACTTC; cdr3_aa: CASSHPRAATGPSETQYF
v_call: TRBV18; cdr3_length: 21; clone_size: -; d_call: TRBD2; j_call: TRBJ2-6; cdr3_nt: TGTGCCAGCTCACCGTTGGGACTAGCGAACTCACGATTCCTAGGGGCCAACGTCCTGACTTTC; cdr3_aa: CASSPLGLANSRFLGANVLTF
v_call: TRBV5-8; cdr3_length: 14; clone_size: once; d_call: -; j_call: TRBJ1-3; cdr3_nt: TGTGCCAGCAGCTTACAGGGATCAGGAAACACCATATATTTT; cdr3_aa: CASSLQGSGNTIYF
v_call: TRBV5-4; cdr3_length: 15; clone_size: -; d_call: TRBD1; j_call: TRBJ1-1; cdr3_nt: TGTGCCAGCAGCTTGGGGGGACAGGGCAACACTGAAGCTTTCTTT; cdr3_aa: CASSLGGQGNTEAFF
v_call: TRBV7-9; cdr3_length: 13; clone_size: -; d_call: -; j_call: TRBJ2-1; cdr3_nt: TGTGCCAGCATCCACCCACCTGAGAATGAGCAGTTCTTC; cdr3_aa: CASIHPPENEQFF
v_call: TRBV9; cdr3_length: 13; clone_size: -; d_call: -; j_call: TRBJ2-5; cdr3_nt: TGTGCCAGCAGCATACAGGGTTCGGAGACCCAGTACTTC; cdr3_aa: CASSIQGSETQYF
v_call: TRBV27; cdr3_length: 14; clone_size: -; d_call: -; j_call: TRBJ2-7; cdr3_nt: TGTGCCAGCAGAAATGACAGGAGCTCCTACGAGCAGTACTTC; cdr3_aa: CASRNDRSSYEQYF
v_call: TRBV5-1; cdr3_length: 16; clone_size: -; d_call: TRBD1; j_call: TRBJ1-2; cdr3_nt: TGCGCCAGCAGCTTGGGGGACAGAGCCGCCCTTTATGGCTACACCTTC; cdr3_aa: CASSLGDRAALYGYTF
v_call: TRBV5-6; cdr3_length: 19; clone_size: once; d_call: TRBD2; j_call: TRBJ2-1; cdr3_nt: TGTGCCAGCAGCTCCGGACTAGCGGGGTACCTCGACCGAGACAATGAGCAGTTCTTC; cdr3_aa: CASSSGLAGYLDRDNEQFF
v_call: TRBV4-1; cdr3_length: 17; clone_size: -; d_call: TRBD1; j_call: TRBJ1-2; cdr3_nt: TGCGCCAGCAGCCAAGTGTATCAGGGGGGTGTAAACTATGGCTACACCTTC; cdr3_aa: CASSQVYQGGVNYGYTF
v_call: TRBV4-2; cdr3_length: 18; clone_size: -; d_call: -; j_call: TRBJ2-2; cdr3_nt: TGTGCCAGCACCAGCCCAGGGATTACAGGGTACTCCGCCGGGGAGCTGTTTTTT; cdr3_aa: CASTSPGITGYSAGELFF
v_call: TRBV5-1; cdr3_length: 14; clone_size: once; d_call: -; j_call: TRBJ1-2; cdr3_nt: TGCGCCAGCAGCTTGGCCGGGAGCGACTATGGCTACACCTTC; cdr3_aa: CASSLAGSDYGYTF
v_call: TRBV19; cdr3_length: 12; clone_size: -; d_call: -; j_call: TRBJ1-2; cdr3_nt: TGTGCCAGTAGGCCTACCGGAGGCGGCTACACCTTC; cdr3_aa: CASRPTGGGYTF
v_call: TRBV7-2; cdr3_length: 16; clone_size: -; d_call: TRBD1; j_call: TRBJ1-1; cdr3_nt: TGTGCCAGCAGCCCGCCGGACAGGGTCGGGAACACTGAAGCTTTCTTT; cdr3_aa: CASSPPDRVGNTEAFF
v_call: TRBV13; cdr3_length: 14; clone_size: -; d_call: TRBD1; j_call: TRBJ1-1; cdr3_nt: TGTGCCAGCAGAATACAGGGGGCGTGGACTGAAGCTTTCTTT; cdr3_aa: CASRIQGAWTEAFF
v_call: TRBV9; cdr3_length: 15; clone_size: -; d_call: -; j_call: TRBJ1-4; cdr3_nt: TGTGCCAGCAGCGTAGTTGAGGGAGGATCCGAAAAACTGTTTTTT; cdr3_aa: CASSVVEGGSEKLFF
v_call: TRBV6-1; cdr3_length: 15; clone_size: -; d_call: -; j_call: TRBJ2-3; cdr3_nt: TGTGCCAGCAGTGGGGCCTTCACCAACACAGATACGCAGTATTTT; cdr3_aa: CASSGAFTNTDTQYF
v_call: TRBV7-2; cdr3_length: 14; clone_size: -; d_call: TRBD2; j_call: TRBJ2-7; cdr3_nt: TGTGCCAGCAGCTTCGCCGGGGGGTCCTACGAGCAGTACTTC; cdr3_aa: CASSFAGGSYEQYF
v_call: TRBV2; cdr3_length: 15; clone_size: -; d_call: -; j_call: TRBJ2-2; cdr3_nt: TGTGCCAGCAGTGAAATGGGGGGAATCACCGGGGAGCTGTTTTTT; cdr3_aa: CASSEMGGITGELFF
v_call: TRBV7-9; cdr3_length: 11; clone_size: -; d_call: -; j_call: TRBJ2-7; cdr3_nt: TGTGCCAGCAGCGATTACTACGAGCAGTACTTC; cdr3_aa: CASSDYYEQYF
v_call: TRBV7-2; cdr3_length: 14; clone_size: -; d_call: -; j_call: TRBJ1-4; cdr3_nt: TGTGCCAGCAGCTTTCGGCGGTCAGAGGAAAAACTGTTTTTT; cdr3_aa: CASSFRRSEEKLFF
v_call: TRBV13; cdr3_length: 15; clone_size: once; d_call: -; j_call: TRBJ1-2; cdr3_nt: TGTGCCAGCAGCTTTGGAGGGGCCCAGGTCGAGGGCTACACCTTC; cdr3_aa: CASSFGGAQVEGYTF
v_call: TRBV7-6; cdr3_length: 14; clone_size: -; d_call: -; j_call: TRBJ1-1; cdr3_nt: TGTGCCAGCAGCCTCAACACTGGAGGCACTGAAGCTTTCTTT; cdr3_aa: CASSLNTGGTEAFF
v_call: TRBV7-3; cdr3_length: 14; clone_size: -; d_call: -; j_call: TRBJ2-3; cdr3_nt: TGTGCCAGCAGCTCGCCGCAGGGCTCAGATACGCAGTATTTT; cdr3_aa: CASSSPQGSDTQYF
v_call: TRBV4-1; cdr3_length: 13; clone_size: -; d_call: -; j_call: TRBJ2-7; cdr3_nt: TGCGCCAGCAGCCAAGAATCGACTGCCGAGCAGTACTTC; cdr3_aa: CASSQESTAEQYF
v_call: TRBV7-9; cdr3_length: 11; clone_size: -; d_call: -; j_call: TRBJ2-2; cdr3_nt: TGTGCCAGCAGGTCCACAGGGGAGCTGTTTTTT; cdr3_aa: CASRSTGELFF
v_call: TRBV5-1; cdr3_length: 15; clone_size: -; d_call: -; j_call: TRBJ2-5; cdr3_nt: TGCGCCAGCAGCCCGGTAGGACAGCTCCAAGAGACCCAGTACTTC; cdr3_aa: CASSPVGQLQETQYF
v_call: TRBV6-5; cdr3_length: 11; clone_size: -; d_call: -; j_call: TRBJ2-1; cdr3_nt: TGTGCCAGCAGTTCCCGGGGGGAGCAGTTCTTC; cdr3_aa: CASSSRGEQFF
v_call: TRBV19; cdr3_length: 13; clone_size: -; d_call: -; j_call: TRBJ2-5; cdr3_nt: TGTGCCAGTAGCGGAGTTCTAAGAGAGACCCAGTACTTC; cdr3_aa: CASSGVLRETQYF
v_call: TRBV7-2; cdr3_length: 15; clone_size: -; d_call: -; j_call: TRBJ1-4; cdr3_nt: TGTGCCAGCAGGGCCCTTTCGGGGATGAATGAAAAACTGTTTTTT; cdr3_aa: CASRALSGMNEKLFF
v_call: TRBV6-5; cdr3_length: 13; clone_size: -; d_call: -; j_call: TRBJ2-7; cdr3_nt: TGTGCCAGCAGTTACCCAGGGTCCCACGAGCAGTACTTC; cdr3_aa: CASSYPGSHEQYF
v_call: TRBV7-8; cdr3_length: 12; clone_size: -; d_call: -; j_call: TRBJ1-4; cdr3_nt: TGTGCCAGCAGCTACCTCAGGGGAAAACTGTTTTTT; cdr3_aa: CASSYLRGKLFF
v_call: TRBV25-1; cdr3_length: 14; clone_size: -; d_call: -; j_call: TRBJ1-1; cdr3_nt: TGTGCCAGCAGTGATGAACAACTAGGCGCTGAAGCTTTCTTT; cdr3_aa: CASSDEQLGAEAFF
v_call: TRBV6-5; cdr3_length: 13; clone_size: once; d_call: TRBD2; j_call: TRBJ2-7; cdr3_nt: TGTGCCAGTGGTGGGGGGGGAGCAGACGAGCAGTACTTC; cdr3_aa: CASGGGGADEQYF
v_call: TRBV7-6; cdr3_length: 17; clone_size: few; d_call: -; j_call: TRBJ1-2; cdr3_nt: TGTGCCAGCAGCCCCGGAGGCGGGGGTAGCCGGAATTATGGCTACACCTTC; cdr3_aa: CASSPGGGGSRNYGYTF
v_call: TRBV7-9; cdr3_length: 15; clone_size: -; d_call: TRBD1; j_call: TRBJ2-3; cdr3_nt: TGTGCCAGCAGCTTGGGACAGGGAAGGACAGATACGCAGTATTTT; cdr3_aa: CASSLGQGRTDTQYF
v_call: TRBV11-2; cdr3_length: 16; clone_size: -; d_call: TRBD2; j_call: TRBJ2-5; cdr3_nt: TGTGCCAGCAGCTTAGGTCTAGCGGGGGGGCCAGAGACCCAGTACTTC; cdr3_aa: CASSLGLAGGPETQYF
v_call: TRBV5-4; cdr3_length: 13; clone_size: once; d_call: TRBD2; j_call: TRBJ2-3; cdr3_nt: TGTGCCAGCAGCCCGCCGGGGGGGGATACGCAGTATTTT; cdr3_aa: CASSPPGGDTQYF
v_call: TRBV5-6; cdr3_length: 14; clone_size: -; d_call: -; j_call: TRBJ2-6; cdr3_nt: TGTGCCAGCAGCCGGTACTCTGGGGCCAACGTCCTGACTTTC; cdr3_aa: CASSRYSGANVLTF
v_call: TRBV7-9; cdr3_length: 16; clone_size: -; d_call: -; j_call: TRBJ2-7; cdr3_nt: TGTGCCAGCAGCCCCCGACCCGACAGGTATGACCGCGAGCAGTACTTC; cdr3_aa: CASSPRPDRYDREQYF
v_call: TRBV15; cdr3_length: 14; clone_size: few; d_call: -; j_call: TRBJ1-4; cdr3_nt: TGTGCCACCAGCAGACACCGGGAAGGTGAAAAACTGTTTTTT; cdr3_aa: CATSRHREGEKLFF
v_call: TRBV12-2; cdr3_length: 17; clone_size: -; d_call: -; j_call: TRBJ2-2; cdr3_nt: TGTGCAAGTCGCTACACTAGCGGGGGGCGAAACACCGGGGAGCTGTTTTTT; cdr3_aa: CASRYTSGGRNTGELFF